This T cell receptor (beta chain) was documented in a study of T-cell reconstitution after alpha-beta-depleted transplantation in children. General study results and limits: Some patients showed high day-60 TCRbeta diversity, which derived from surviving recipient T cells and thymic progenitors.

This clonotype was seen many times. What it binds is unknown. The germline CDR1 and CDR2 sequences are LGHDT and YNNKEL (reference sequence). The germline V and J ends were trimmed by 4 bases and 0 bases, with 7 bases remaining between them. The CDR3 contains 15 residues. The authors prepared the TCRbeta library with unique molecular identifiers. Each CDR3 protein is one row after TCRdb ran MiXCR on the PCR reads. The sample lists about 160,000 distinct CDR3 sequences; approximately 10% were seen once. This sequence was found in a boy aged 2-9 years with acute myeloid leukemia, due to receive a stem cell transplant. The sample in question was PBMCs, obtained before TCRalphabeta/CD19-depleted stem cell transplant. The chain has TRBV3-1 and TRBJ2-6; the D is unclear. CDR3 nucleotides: TGTGCCAGCAGCCTTATTCTCTCTGGGGCCAACGTCCTGACTTTC. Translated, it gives CASSLILSGANVLTF.